This T cell receptor beta chain stems from a study of shared clonotypes between healthy human individuals. Worth noting for this clone: Antigen specificity is unknown. Other DNA sequences in the same sample also yield this CDR3.

Study conclusions and caveats: Sharing across four donors was highest in naive CD4 (roughly 5%) and lowest in memory CD8 (roughly 0.4%).

The V gene's germline CDR1 is SQVTM and CDR2 ANQGSEA. V was pared by 3 bases and J by 4 bases, with 7 bases between. This CDR3 region has 11 residues. TCRdb's copy holds only in-frame clones and misses some; the assay was immunoSEQ multiplex PCR. The table shows over a million clones, with 97% to 99% occurring only once. The receptor's source is a man younger than 45 in good health. The chain links TRBV29-1 to TRBJ2-7; no reliable D call. The sample was naive CD4+ T cells sorted from blood. Sample subset: CD45RA+ positively selected. In DNA form, the CDR3 reads TGCAGCGTTGATTTGGGATACGAGCAGTACTTC. As protein: CSVDLGYEQYF.